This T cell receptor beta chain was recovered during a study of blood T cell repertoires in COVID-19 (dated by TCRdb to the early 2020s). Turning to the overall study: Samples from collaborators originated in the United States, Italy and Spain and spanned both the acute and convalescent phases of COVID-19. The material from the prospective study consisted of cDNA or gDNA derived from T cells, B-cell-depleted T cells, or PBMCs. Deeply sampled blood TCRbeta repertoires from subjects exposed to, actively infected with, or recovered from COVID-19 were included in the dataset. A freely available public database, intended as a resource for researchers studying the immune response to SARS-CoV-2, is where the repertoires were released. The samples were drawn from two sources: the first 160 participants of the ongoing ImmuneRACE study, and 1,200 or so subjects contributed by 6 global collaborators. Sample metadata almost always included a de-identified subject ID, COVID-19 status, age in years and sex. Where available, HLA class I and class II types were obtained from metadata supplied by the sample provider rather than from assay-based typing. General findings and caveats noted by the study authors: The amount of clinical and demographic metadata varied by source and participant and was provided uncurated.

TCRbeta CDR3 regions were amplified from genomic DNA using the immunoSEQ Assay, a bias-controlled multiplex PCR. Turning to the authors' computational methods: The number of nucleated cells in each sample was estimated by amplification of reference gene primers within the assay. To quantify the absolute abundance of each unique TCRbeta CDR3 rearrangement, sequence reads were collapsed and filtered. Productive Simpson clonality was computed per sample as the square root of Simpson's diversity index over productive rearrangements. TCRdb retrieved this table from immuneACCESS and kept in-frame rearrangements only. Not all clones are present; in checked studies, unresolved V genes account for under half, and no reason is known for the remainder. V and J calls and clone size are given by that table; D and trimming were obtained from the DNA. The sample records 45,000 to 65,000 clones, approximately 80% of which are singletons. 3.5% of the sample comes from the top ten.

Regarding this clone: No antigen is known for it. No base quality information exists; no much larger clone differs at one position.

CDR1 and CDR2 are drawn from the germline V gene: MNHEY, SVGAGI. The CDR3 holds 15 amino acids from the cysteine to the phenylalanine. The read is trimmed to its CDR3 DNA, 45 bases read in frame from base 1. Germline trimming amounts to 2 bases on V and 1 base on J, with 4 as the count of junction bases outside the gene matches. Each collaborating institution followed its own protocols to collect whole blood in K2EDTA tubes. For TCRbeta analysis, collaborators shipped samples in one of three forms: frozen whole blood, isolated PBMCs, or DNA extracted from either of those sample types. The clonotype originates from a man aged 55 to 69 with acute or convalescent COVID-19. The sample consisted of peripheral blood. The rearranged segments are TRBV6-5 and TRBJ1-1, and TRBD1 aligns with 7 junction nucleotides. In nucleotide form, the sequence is TGTGCCAGCAGTTACACCGACAGGGAGAACACTGAAGCTTTCTTT. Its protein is CASSYTDRENTEAFF.